This TCR beta chain was captured by sequencing in a study of blood T cells in healthy people across ages. Primers used in a second PCR of about 6 to 11 cycles were a sample-barcoded 5' primer and a J-beta primer mix. MiXCR, run by TCRdb on the 5' RACE reads, gives a single entry per CDR3 protein. The sample has fewer than 900,000 distinct CDR3 sequences, roughly 45% seen once. Deletions cut 4 bases from V and 6 bases from J, with 16 bases between. The CDR3 has 14 residues. Looked up from germline, CDR1 is DFQATT and CDR2 is SNEGSKA (reference sequence). The receptor comes from an older woman in good health. The chain joins TRBV20-1 to TRBJ2-1; D remains unclear. Source material: blood. The CDR3 DNA reads TGCAGTGCTAACCCCGGACGCCGGCCCAATGAGCAGTTCTTC. This sequence encodes CSANPGRRPNEQFF.